One sample yielded the 26 T cell receptor beta chains listed below, sequenced in a study of response to subunit inactivated influenza vaccine. In TCRdb, the RT-PCR reads were re-called with MiXCR into one record per CDR3 protein. The sample records some 640,000 distinct CDR3 sequences, approximately 15% being singletons. Here the sequenced sample was PBMCs from blood, taken roughly 15 days before vaccination. The source is a man aged 50-59 years who received an inactivated influenza vaccine.

There are a few counts of this clonotype. The chain recombines TRBV6-5 with TRBJ2-1; D is ambiguous. CDR3 length: 16 residues. The V and J ends lost 2 bases and 0 bases respectively, with 11 bases between them. Looked up from germline, CDR1 is MNHEY and CDR2 is SVGAGI. Written as DNA, the CDR3 is TGTGCCAGCAGTTACGGGCTATCGAGCTCCTACAATGAGCAGTTCTTC. Translating gives CASSYGLSSSYNEQFF.

The sample holds a few counts of this clonotype. The V gene is TRBV10-1, the J gene TRBJ2-3; D is tentatively TRBD1 or TRBD2 (5 bases each). In germline, CDR1 is WNHNN, CDR2 SYGVQD (reference sequence). V was pared by 6 bases and J by 1 base, with 14 bases between. The length of the CDR3 is 15 residues. The CDR3 spells CASRSEGLGTDTQYF. CDR3 DNA: TGCGCCAGCAGATCCGAGGGGCTAGGCACAGATACGCAGTATTTT.

This clonotype showed up just a few times. V and J are TRBV2 and TRBJ1-1; D remains ambiguous. The germline gives CDR1 SNHLY, CDR2 FYNNEI. The CDR3 extends over 15 amino acids. With 9 bases removed from V and 3 bases from J, the gap between germline ends came to 20 bases. DNA for the CDR3: TGTGCCAGTGACCTTAAACCCGGGCAGGACACTGAAGCTTTCTTT. Protein: CASDLKPGQDTEAFF.

In this sample, this clonotype turned up a few times. The V and J genes are TRBV27 and TRBJ1-6; D not resolved. Looked up from germline, CDR1 is MNHEY and CDR2 is SMNVEV (reference sequence). V lost 0 bases and J 10 bases, leaving 19 bases between the germline ends. This CDR3 spans 17 amino acids. The chain's CDR3 is CASSLSLELLGKSPLHF. CDR3 coding DNA: TGTGCCAGCAGTTTATCGTTAGAGCTCCTGGGGAAGTCACCCCTCCACTTT.

This clonotype was detected only a few times. The J gene is TRBJ1-1, the V gene TRBV5-1; no firm D call. V lost 1 base and J lost 1, with 11 bases in between. The CDR3 has 15 residues. Germline CDR1 reads SGHRS; CDR2 reads YFSETQ. The CDR3 sequence: CASSLKGVSNTEAFF. Written as DNA, the CDR3 is TGCGCCAGCAGCTTGAAGGGAGTTTCGAACACTGAAGCTTTCTTT.

This clonotype was found a few times. The chain links TRBV5-1 to TRBJ1-1; 7 nucleotides align to TRBD1. V was pared by 2 bases and J by 3 bases, with 4 bases of the junction left unmatched. CDR1 is SGHRS and CDR2 is YFSETQ in the germline V gene. The CDR3 covers 14 residues. CDR3 DNA: TGCGCCAGCAGCTTTGGACAGGAATACACTGAAGCTTTCTTT. Protein product: CASSFGQEYTEAFF.

The CDR3 reads CASRVAGQPNKQYF. CDR3 nucleotides: TGTGCCAGCAGGGTAGCAGGGCAGCCCAACAAGCAGTACTTC. This chain connects TRBV6-1 to TRBJ2-7, with D perhaps matching TRBD1 (5 bases). The CDR3 loop spans 14 amino acids. With 6 bases removed from V and 8 bases from J, the gap between germline ends came to 20 bases. Germline V gives CDR1 MNHNS, CDR2 SASEGT.

V is TRBV28 and J is TRBJ2-1, with TRBD2 matching 9 bases. This CDR3 has 15 residues. Germline V gene data show CDR1 as MDHEN and CDR2 as SYDVKM. J was trimmed by 6 bases and V by 8 bases; bases with no gene match: 11. The DNA of the CDR3 is TGTGCCAGCGCCCGTATTAGCGGGAGAAGCAATGAGCAGTTCTTC. This gives the protein CASARISGRSNEQFF. Variable domain in full (rest from reference TRBV28 and TRBJ2-1): DVKVTQSSRYLVKRTGEKVFLECVQDMDHENMFWYRQDPGLGLRLIYFSYDVKMKEKGDIPEGYSVSREKKERFSLILESASTNQTSMYLCASARISGRSNEQFFGPGTRLTVL.

V gene TRBV4-1 combines with J gene TRBJ2-3; 11 positions match TRBD2. Per the germline V gene, CDR1 is MGHRA and CDR2 is YSYEKL. J gave up 3 bases and V 5 bases, and 7 bases lay outside the gene matches. This CDR3 region has 16 residues. CDR3 nucleotides: TGCGCCAGCAGCATCGGTAGCGGGGGGGGGACAGATACGCAGTATTTT. This gives the protein CASSIGSGGGTDTQYF.

This clonotype was recorded many times. The chain employs TRBV4-1 and TRBJ1-5; D unclear. V lost 3 bases and J lost 9, with 12 bases in between. CDR3 length: 13 amino acids. CDR1 is MGHRA, CDR2 YSYEKL, per germline. CDR3 nucleotide sequence: TGCGCCAGCAGCCATTCAGGTGTTAGGCCCCAGCATTTT. It yields the protein CASSHSGVRPQHF.

In this sample, this clonotype turned up a few times. Here the CDR3 DNA reads TGTGCCAGCAGCCCCAGGACGGTCTTTCGTGTCACAGATACGCAGTATTTT. It codes for CASSPRTVFRVTDTQYF. V and J are TRBV7-9 and TRBJ2-3; no clear D gene. CDR3 length: 17 amino acids. V lost 5 bases and J lost 2, with 20 bases in between. Germline CDR1 is SEHNR and CDR2 is FQNEAQ (reference sequence).

In its sample, this clonotype was seen many times. This chain links TRBV5-6 with TRBJ2-3, with 9 positions matching TRBD1. V lost 3 bases, J lost 0 bases, and 5 bases stayed unmatched. Germline V gives CDR1 SGHDT, CDR2 YYEEEE. CDR3 size: 16 residues. CDR3 residues: CASSSETGGSTDTQYF. CDR3 in DNA: TGTGCCAGCAGCTCCGAGACAGGGGGAAGCACAGATACGCAGTATTTT.

There are a few counts of this clonotype. J is TRBJ2-1 and V is TRBV20-1; TRBD2 aligns across 7 bases. Trimming at V came to 5 bases and at J to 6 bases, leaving 4 bases not matched to a gene. This CDR3 is 12 amino acids long. Germline CDR1 reads DFQATT; CDR2 reads SNEGSKA (reference sequence). CDR3 residues: CSAGRTSNEQFF. CDR3 DNA sequence: TGCAGTGCTGGACGGACTAGCAATGAGCAGTTCTTC.

The V and J genes are TRBV11-2 and TRBJ2-3, with TRBD2 identical over 9 bases. The V gene's germline CDR1 is SGHAT and CDR2 FQNNGV. The length of the CDR3 is 18 residues. J gave up 5 bases and V 2 bases, and 14 bases lay outside the gene matches. The CDR3 region is CASSLLERSGRRIDTQYF. In nucleotides, the CDR3 is TGTGCCAGCAGCTTATTGGAAAGGAGCGGGAGGAGGATAGATACGCAGTATTTT.

This clonotype has more than one count but fewer than ten. The J gene is TRBJ2-7, the V gene TRBV4-1; D is unclear. Per germline, CDR1 MGHRA and CDR2 YSYEKL. The CDR3 length is 17 residues. V lost 0 bases to trimming and J lost 0 bases, with 15 bases between them. Here the CDR3 DNA reads TGCGCCAGCAGCCAAGAATTTCCGGGTTATACCTCCTACGAGCAGTACTTC. This codes for CASSQEFPGYTSYEQYF.

This rearrangement joins TRBV28 to TRBJ1-2; possible D gene TRBD1, 6 bases. V was shortened by 6 bases and J by 4 bases, with 21 bases between the two germline ends. CDR3 length equals 16 residues. The germline CDR1 and CDR2 sequences are MDHEN and SYDVKM. CDR3 protein: CASRGGREGRSYGYTF. CDR3 DNA sequence: TGTGCCAGCAGGGGGGGCAGGGAAGGTAGGAGCTATGGCTACACCTTC.

This clonotype was recorded a few times. The J gene is TRBJ2-1, the V gene TRBV10-3, with TRBD2 identical over 10 bases. J lost 3 bases, V lost 9 bases, and 5 bases had no gene match. The CDR3 extends over 14 amino acids. Germline V gene sequence: CDR1 ENHRY, CDR2 SYGVKD. CDR3 residues: CAIQAGGDYNEQFF. The DNA of the CDR3 is TGTGCCATTCAAGCGGGAGGGGACTACAATGAGCAGTTCTTC.

This clonotype was counted ten times or more. The V gene is TRBV18, the J gene TRBJ2-3; 13 nucleotides agree with TRBD2. This CDR3 spans 17 amino acids. V gave up 3 bases and J gave up 2 bases; unmatched junction bases: 5. The germline V gene encodes CDR1 KGHSH and CDR2 LQKENI. The CDR3 loop is CASSPGLAGVITDTQYF. The DNA for the CDR3 is TGTGCCAGCTCACCCGGACTAGCGGGAGTCATCACAGATACGCAGTATTTT.

The rearrangement links TRBV28 to TRBJ2-7; D possibly corresponds to TRBD2 (7 bases). In germline, CDR1 is MDHEN, CDR2 SYDVKM. The CDR3 covers 14 residues. Trimming pared 4 bases from V and 2 bases from J, leaving 12 bases between. The CDR3 region is CASSSPGGPYEQYF. The CDR3 DNA is TGTGCCAGCAGTTCTCCCGGGGGGCCCTACGAGCAGTACTTC.

This clonotype has at least ten counts. The chain employs TRBV6-1 and TRBJ2-5; 9 bases align to TRBD1. This CDR3 is built from 14 residues. Germline CDR1 MNHNS, CDR2 SASEGT. V lost 5 bases to trimming and J lost 5 bases; unmatched junction nucleotides: 6. CDR3 residues: CASSSGQGRETQYF. The CDR3 DNA sequence: TGTGCCAGCAGTAGTGGACAGGGGCGGGAGACCCAGTACTTC.

The genes are TRBV29-1 and TRBJ1-2; tentatively, D is TRBD1 (6 bases). Trimming stripped 3 bases from V and 5 bases from J, with 13 bases between. CDR3 size: 13 residues. Germline V CDR1 and CDR2: SQVTM, ANQGSEA. The DNA of the CDR3 is TGCAGCGTTGAGTCCCGGGACACGTATGGCTACACCTTC. Translated, it gives CSVESRDTYGYTF.

The V gene is TRBV29-1, the J gene TRBJ1-1, with D possibly being TRBD1 (5 bases). Germline CDR1 and CDR2: SQVTM and ANQGSEA. Trimming shortened V by 4 bases and J by 13 bases, and 19 bases separated the two germline ends. The CDR3 extends over 12 amino acids. The CDR3 here is CSVGWGVEAVFF. DNA for the CDR3: TGCAGCGTTGGGTGGGGCGTGGAGGCGGTTTTCTTT.

V and J are TRBV29-1 and TRBJ2-7, with D perhaps TRBD2 (7 bases). This CDR3 has 13 amino acids. The V end lost 3 bases, the J end lost 4 bases, and 13 bases lay between the germline ends. Germline lookup yields CDR1 SQVTM and CDR2 ANQGSEA. The CDR3 sequence is CSVDSEGGYEQYF. The CDR3 DNA is TGCAGCGTTGATTCAGAGGGGGGGTACGAGCAGTACTTC.

The chain links TRBV20-1 to TRBJ2-6; either TRBD1 or TRBD2 may fit D (5 bases each). Deletions cut 1 base from V and 0 bases from J, with 16 bases between. The CDR3 contains 18 residues. Germline loops: CDR1 DFQATT, CDR2 SNEGSKA (reference sequence). DNA of the CDR3: TGCAGTGCTAGAGTTTTACGGGACGGAGACTCTGGGGCCAACGTCCTGACTTTC. This gives the protein CSARVLRDGDSGANVLTF.

The V and J genes are TRBV12-3 or TRBV12-4 and TRBJ1-2, with D perhaps matching TRBD1 (6 bases). This CDR3 is built from 14 residues. V lost 6 bases and J 8 bases, leaving 19 bases between the germline ends. The chain's CDR3 is CASSPNAQGAGYTF. CDR3 nucleotides: TGTGCCAGCAGCCCGAACGCACAGGGAGCCGGCTACACCTTC.

The chain joins TRBV28 to TRBJ1-2; TRBD1 matches at 7 bases. CDR1 and CDR2 (germline): MDHEN, SYDVKM. The CDR3 totals 15 residues. V trimming: 7 bases; J trimming: 6 bases; junction bases outside the gene matches: 14. The CDR3 spells CASIPEGGALDGYTF. DNA for the CDR3: TGTGCCAGCATACCCGAAGGGGGCGCATTGGATGGCTACACCTTC.